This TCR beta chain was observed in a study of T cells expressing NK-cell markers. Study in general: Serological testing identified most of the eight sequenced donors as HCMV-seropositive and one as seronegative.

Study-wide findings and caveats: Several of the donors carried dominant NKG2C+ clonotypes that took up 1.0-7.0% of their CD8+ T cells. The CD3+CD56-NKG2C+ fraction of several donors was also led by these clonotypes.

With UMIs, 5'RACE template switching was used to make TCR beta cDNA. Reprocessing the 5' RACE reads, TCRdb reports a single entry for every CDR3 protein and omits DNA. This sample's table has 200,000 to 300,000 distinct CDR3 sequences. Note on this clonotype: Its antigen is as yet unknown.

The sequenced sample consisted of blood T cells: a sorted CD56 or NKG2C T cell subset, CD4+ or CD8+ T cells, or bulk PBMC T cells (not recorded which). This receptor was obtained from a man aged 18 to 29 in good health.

This chain's CDR3 is CASKRGPTSEKLFF. The chain has TRBV12-3 or TRBV12-4 and TRBJ1-4. There are 14 residues in the CDR3.